These 7 T cell receptor beta chains share one sample of origin, sequenced in a study of T cells in localized non-small cell lung cancer. The table came from immunoSEQ multiplex PCR; TCRdb's copy has only in-frame clones and leaves some out. This table has about 8,200 clones, approximately 59% appearing once. Here the sequenced sample was lymph node tissue, taken before any cancer treatment. The receptors were sampled from a male donor at least 60 years old with stage I squamous cell lung carcinoma.

The chain joins TRBV28 to TRBJ1-4; D ambiguous. The length of the CDR3 is 13 residues. The V end lost 5 bases, the J end lost 11 bases, and 15 bases lay between the germline ends. Germline CDR1 reads MDHEN; CDR2 reads SYDVKM. CDR3 bases: TGTGCCAGCAGTGCGACCCCACAGCAGAAACTGTTTTTT. As protein: CASSATPQQKLFF.

J is TRBJ2-5 and V is TRBV30, with D tentatively TRBD2 (6 bases). This CDR3 is built from 13 residues. V was pared by 2 bases and J by 1 base, with 8 bases between. CDR1 and CDR2 from the germline V gene are GTSNPN and SVGIG (reference sequence). CDR3 amino acids: CAWSRRAQETQYF. The CDR3 bases are TGTGCCTGGAGTAGGAGGGCCCAAGAGACCCAGTACTTC.

J is TRBJ1-3 and V is TRBV19; 7 nucleotides line up with TRBD1. V gave up 7 bases and J gave up 9 bases; unmatched junction bases: 15. Germline loops: CDR1 LNHDA, CDR2 SQIVND (reference sequence). CDR3 length: 15 amino acids. This CDR3 is CASTPGTVIGATIYF. The CDR3, as DNA: TGTGCCAGTACCCCTGGGACAGTTATCGGGGCCACCATATATTTT.

The chain couples TRBV19 to TRBJ2-1; the match to TRBD1 covers 10 bases. The CDR3 runs 14 residues. With 3 bases clipped from V and 7 bases from J, the junction kept 3 bases outside the gene matches. CDR1 LNHDA and CDR2 SQIVND come from the germline V gene (reference sequence). The CDR3 is CASSIGTGDNEQFF. CDR3 nucleotides: TGTGCCAGTAGTATCGGGACAGGGGATAATGAGCAGTTCTTC.

The chain carries TRBV9 and TRBJ2-5, with D possibly TRBD2 on 5 matching bases. Germline V gene lookup returns CDR1 SGDLS and CDR2 YYNGEE. This CDR3 spans 12 amino acids. V lost 5 bases, J lost 2 bases, and 7 bases lay in between. The CDR3 nucleotides read TGTGCCAGCAGGGACTTGCAAGAGACCCAGTACTTC. Translated: CASRDLQETQYF.

The chain carries TRBV18 and TRBJ2-2; TRBD2 matches at 12 bases. V was pared by 6 bases and J by 2 bases, with 4 bases of the junction left unmatched. CDR3 length: 16 residues. Germline V lookup: CDR1 KGHSH, CDR2 LQKENI. CDR3 sequence (DNA): TGTGCCAGCTCTCTGACTAGCGGGGGAAACACCGGGGAGCTGTTTTTT. Encoded protein: CASSLTSGGNTGELFF. The full variable domain, with the rest looked up from reference TRBV18 and TRBJ2-2, is NAGVMQNPRHLVRRRGQEARLRCSPMKGHSHVYWYRQLPEEGLKFMVYLQKENIIDESGMPKERFSAEFPKEGPSILRIQQVVRGDSAAYFCASSLTSGGNTGELFFGEGSRLTVL.

The V gene is TRBV19, the J gene TRBJ2-2; D is undetermined. Germline values: CDR1 LNHDA, CDR2 SQIVND (reference sequence). With 9 bases removed from V and 4 bases from J, the gap between germline ends came to 9 bases. The CDR3 loop spans 12 amino acids. The CDR3: CASRHGTGELFF. As DNA, the CDR3 is TGTGCCAGCAGGCACGGCACCGGGGAGCTGTTTTTT. Complete variable domain (other parts from reference TRBV19 and TRBJ2-2): DGGITQSPKYLFRKEGQNVTLSCEQNLNHDAMYWYRQDPGQGLRLIYYSQIVNDFQKGDIAEGYSVSREKKESFPLTVTSAQKNPTAFYLCASRHGTGELFFGEGSRLTVL.